These 30 T cell receptor beta chains originate from one sample sequenced in a study of monozygotic twins with inflammatory bowel disease. TCRdb reprocessed the 5' RACE reads and stores each CDR3 protein as one record, lacking DNA. Its clone listing holds approximately 330,000 distinct CDR3 sequences. Sequenced material: blood. The receptors come from a human donor with ulcerative colitis or Crohn's disease, or a healthy co-twin of an affected twin (not recorded which).

This chain connects TRBV5-1 to TRBJ2-3; no DNA is available, so the TRBD2 call from TCRdb remains unchecked. The CDR3 sequence is 15 residues long. The V gene's germline CDR1 is SGHRS and CDR2 YFSETQ. CDR3 sequence: CASSSSGSPPDTQYF. Full variable domain (remainder filled in from reference TRBV5-1 and TRBJ2-3): KAGVTQTPRYLIKTRGQQVTLSCSPISGHRSVSWYQQTPGQGLQFLFEYFSETQRNKGNFPGRFSGRQFSNSRSEMNVSTLELGDSALYLCASSSSGSPPDTQYFGPGTRLTVL.

CDR3 in amino acids: CSVEELAKSGVMGTEAFF. The genes are TRBV29-1 and TRBJ1-1; TCRdb proposes TRBD1, but this gene call is untestable without DNA. The CDR3 length is 18 residues. Germline V gene lookup returns CDR1 SQVTM and CDR2 ANQGSEA.

The chain is built from TRBV20-1 and TRBJ2-3; lacking DNA, the TRBD2 call made by TCRdb goes unchecked. From germline, CDR1 is DFQATT and CDR2 SNEGSKA (reference sequence). The CDR3 totals 14 residues. The CDR3 spells CSAMGLATTDTQYF.

The rearrangement uses TRBV5-6 and TRBJ2-1; the TCRdb D gene call, TRBD1, has no DNA to confirm it. The CDR3 length is 14 residues. The V gene's germline CDR1 is SGHDT and CDR2 YYEEEE. This CDR3 reads CASSPLDGNNEQFF.

The J gene is TRBJ1-1, the V gene TRBV6-2 or TRBV6-3. Germline values: CDR1 MNHEY, CDR2 SVGEGT. This CDR3 comprises 15 residues. The CDR3 here is CASSRYGTADTEAFF.

V and J are TRBV11-2 and TRBJ2-2; there is no DNA to check the TCRdb D call of TRBD2. CDR1 is SGHAT and CDR2 is FQNNGV in the germline V gene. This CDR3 has 16 residues. The CDR3 region is CASSVSGTPDTGELFF.

The chain uses TRBV6-5 and TRBJ1-5. This CDR3 has 13 amino acids. From germline, CDR1 is MNHEY and CDR2 SVGAGI. The CDR3 protein is CASSRRSHQPQHF.

The rearrangement joins TRBV4-3 to TRBJ2-3; the D call of TRBD1 rests on TCRdb alone, since no DNA is present to check it. This CDR3 comprises 14 residues. Germline V CDR1 and CDR2: LGHNA, YSLEER. CDR3 in amino acids: CASADSGGSPSQYF.

The chain couples TRBV20-1 to TRBJ2-5; TCRdb lists TRBD1, though no DNA is available to test this call. The CDR3 totals 16 residues. The germline CDR1 and CDR2 sequences are DFQATT and SNEGSKA (reference sequence). CDR3 protein: CSARWGQAPSQETQYF.

This chain links TRBV5-1 with TRBJ2-1. Germline CDR1 is SGHRS and CDR2 is YFSETQ. The length of the CDR3 is 15 residues. CDR3 sequence reads: CASSLGLAELNEQFF.

This CDR3 reads CASSWQAGGGPDTQYF. This chain connects TRBV5-1 to TRBJ2-3; TCRdb lists TRBD2, though no DNA is available to test this call. The CDR3 is 16 residues long. Germline lookup yields CDR1 SGHRS and CDR2 YFSETQ.

V and J are TRBV5-1 and TRBJ2-1; the TCRdb D gene call, TRBD1, has no DNA to confirm it. This CDR3 region has 15 residues. Germline CDR1 SGHRS, CDR2 YFSETQ. The chain's CDR3 is CASSSQGATLGEQFF.

The rearrangement links TRBV6-6 to TRBJ2-2; TCRdb picks TRBD2, but there is no DNA to check that call. The CDR3 consists of 14 residues. In germline, CDR1 is MNHNY, CDR2 SVGAGI (reference sequence). The CDR3 loop reads CASKTGGVTGELFF.

This CDR3 is CASSSIFTGELFF. The genes are TRBV5-1 and TRBJ2-2. CDR3 length: 13 amino acids. Looked up from germline, CDR1 is SGHRS and CDR2 is YFSETQ.

The genes are TRBV6-1 and TRBJ1-6; TCRdb reports TRBD1, a call that lacks DNA to check it against. The CDR3 loop spans 17 amino acids. Looked up from germline, CDR1 is MNHNS and CDR2 is SASEGT. CDR3 amino acids: CASTPLTGRGFGSPLHF.

The chain couples TRBV6-6 to TRBJ2-7; as DNA is missing, the TRBD1 call by TCRdb cannot be tested. The germline gives CDR1 MNHNY, CDR2 SVGAGI (reference sequence). This CDR3 is built from 14 residues. CDR3: CASSFRTDTYEQYF.

The chain joins TRBV5-1 to TRBJ1-1; TCRdb indicates TRBD1, and absent DNA this call remains unverified. The V gene's germline CDR1 is SGHRS and CDR2 YFSETQ. The CDR3 length is 13 residues. The CDR3 reads CASSRTGGAEAFF.

The rearrangement joins TRBV12-3 or TRBV12-4 to TRBJ2-2; TCRdb's D call of TRBD1 is untestable without DNA. This CDR3 is 15 amino acids long. The CDR3 sequence: CASRATGGLTGELFF.

This chain connects TRBV5-8 to TRBJ2-4; checking the TCRdb D call of TRBD1 is not possible without DNA. In germline, CDR1 is SGHTS, CDR2 YDEGEE. The CDR3 is made up of 13 amino acids. The CDR3 is CASSFRGQNIQYF.

The chain links TRBV7-9 to TRBJ2-3; TCRdb's assignment of TRBD1 cannot be checked, as there is no DNA. Germline V lookup: CDR1 SEHNR, CDR2 FQNEAQ (reference sequence). CDR3 length: 16 residues. CDR3 sequence reads: CASSLTRGQSTDTQYF.

The CDR3 here is CASSSGTGMREQYF. The chain uses TRBV5-1 and TRBJ2-7; TCRdb names TRBD1, which stays unverified in the absence of DNA. Germline V CDR1 and CDR2: SGHRS, YFSETQ. This CDR3 spans 14 amino acids.

The chain recombines TRBV6-1 with TRBJ2-1. Germline values: CDR1 MNHNS, CDR2 SASEGT. The CDR3 contains 16 residues. The CDR3 here is CASSRRNTSSYNEQFF.

The rearrangement uses TRBV28 and TRBJ2-7; the TCRdb call, TRBD2, lacks DNA for checking. In germline, CDR1 is MDHEN, CDR2 SYDVKM. The CDR3 covers 15 residues. The CDR3 region is CASSVPTSGSYEQYF.

V and J are TRBV13 and TRBJ2-1; TCRdb outputs TRBD2, but without DNA this stays unchecked. In germline, CDR1 is PRHDT, CDR2 FYEKMQ (reference sequence). The CDR3 contains 15 residues. The CDR3 loop reads CASSLEGEANNEQFF.

The chain uses TRBV5-1 and TRBJ1-1. Germline CDR1 reads SGHRS; CDR2 reads YFSETQ. The CDR3 has 13 amino acids. The CDR3 sequence: CASSEVRNTEAFF.

The chain uses TRBV7-2 and TRBJ1-2. Germline loops: CDR1 SGHTA, CDR2 FQGNSA. This CDR3 has 14 amino acids. CDR3 sequence reads: CASSLVTDNYGYTF.

This rearrangement joins TRBV5-6 to TRBJ1-4; TCRdb outputs TRBD1, but without DNA this stays unchecked. Germline V CDR1 and CDR2: SGHDT, YYEEEE. The CDR3 contains 15 residues. The CDR3 here is CASSLTGGTNEKLFF.

This sequence joins TRBV5-5 and TRBJ2-1; the TCRdb D gene call, TRBD2, has no DNA to confirm it. The germline V gene has CDR1 SGHKS and CDR2 YYEKEE (reference sequence). The CDR3 consists of 14 residues. The CDR3 sequence: CASSLPLVWNEQFF. The whole variable domain, filled in from reference TRBV5-5 and TRBJ2-1, reads DAGVTQSPTHLIKTRGQQVTLRCSPISGHKSVSWYQQVLGQGPQFIFQYYEKEERGRGNFPDRFSARQFPNYSSELNVNALLLGDSALYLCASSLPLVWNEQFFGPGTRLTVL.

The CDR3: CASSDTPAGYNEQFF. The gene calls are TRBV6-4 and TRBJ2-1; lacking DNA, the TRBD2 call made by TCRdb goes unchecked. The CDR3 runs to 15 residues. Germline V lookup: CDR1 MRHNA, CDR2 SNTAGT.

The chain joins TRBV12-3 or TRBV12-4 to TRBJ2-7; the D call from TCRdb, TRBD1, cannot be confirmed without DNA. The CDR3 spans 13 residues. CDR3 loop: CASSPYNRYEQYF.